This T cell receptor beta chain was sequenced during a study of blood T cells in healthy people across ages. Study outcomes and limitations: The CMV status of each donor remained undetermined, and this could have confounded shifts in expanded clonotypes. Roughly linearly, TCR beta diversity per million T cells fell as age increased.

Germline V gives CDR1 MGHDK, CDR2 SYGVNS. Trimming shortened V by 3 bases and J by 4 bases, and 9 bases separated the two germline ends. CDR3 length: 13 residues. Sample-barcoded 5' priming and a J-beta primer mix drove a second PCR of roughly 6 to 12 cycles. Each TCR beta cDNA got a 12-nucleotide random molecular identifier. TCRdb called the 5' RACE reads again in MiXCR, with one record for every CDR3 protein. The repertoire holds 700,000 to 950,000 distinct CDR3 sequences, around 46% seen once, with around a fifth in the top ten. Worth noting for this clonotype: Its antigen is unidentified.

Drawing of peripheral blood yielded roughly 9.3 milliliters from each donor. Sequenced: blood. This receptor was identified in a woman aged 60-70 years in good health. The chain uses TRBV25-1 and TRBJ1-2; TRBD1 is a possible D gene (5 bases). The CDR3 DNA is TGTGCCAGCAGTGAGCAGGGACTCTATGGCTACACCTTC. This sequence encodes CASSEQGLYGYTF.